These 21 T cell receptor beta chains share one sample of origin, sequenced in a study of blood T cell repertoires in COVID-19. Clones were read by immunoSEQ multiplex PCR, and TCRdb kept only the in-frame ones, dropping some. The sample lists around 170,000 clones; 86% were seen once. The sample comprised peripheral blood. The source is a man aged 50 to 59 with active or convalescent COVID-19.

This clone was counted a few times. The V gene is TRBV5-1, the J gene TRBJ2-5; the D is unclear. CDR3 length: 12 amino acids. CDR1 is SGHRS, CDR2 YFSETQ, per germline. The germline V and J ends were trimmed by 5 bases and 0 bases, with 5 bases remaining between them. The CDR3 DNA follows: TGCGCCAGCAGATTATACCAAGAGACCCAGTACTTC. It translates to CASRLYQETQYF.

The chain combines TRBV27 with TRBJ2-1; 14 nucleotides match TRBD2. V shed 0 bases, J shed 7 bases, and the junction held 8 bases outside the gene matches. The CDR3 sequence is 18 residues long. CDR1 is MNHEY, CDR2 SMNVEV, per germline (reference sequence). CDR3 in amino acids: CASSLSSPGLAGANEQFF. In DNA form, the CDR3 reads TGTGCCAGCAGTTTATCGTCCCCGGGACTAGCGGGAGCAAATGAGCAGTTCTTC.

This clone was counted a single time. The rearrangement uses TRBV19 and TRBJ1-5; D ambiguous. The CDR3 contains 13 residues. V lost 2 bases to trimming and J lost 5 bases, with 7 bases between them. Germline lookup yields CDR1 LNHDA and CDR2 SQIVND (reference sequence). The CDR3, as DNA: TGTGCCAGTAGTATATTTTCTCATCAGCCCCAGCATTTT. It is translated as CASSIFSHQPQHF. The variable domain in full, with the rest retrieved from reference TRBV19 and TRBJ1-5, is DGGITQSPKYLFRKEGQNVTLSCEQNLNHDAMYWYRQDPGQGLRLIYYSQIVNDFQKGDIAEGYSVSREKKESFPLTVTSAQKNPTAFYLCASSIFSHQPQHFGDGTRLSIL.

The chain joins TRBV10-3 to TRBJ1-2, with D perhaps matching TRBD1 (5 bases). V lost 10 bases to trimming and J lost 6 bases, with 18 bases between them. From germline, CDR1 is ENHRY and CDR2 SYGVKD. The CDR3 is made up of 13 amino acids. The CDR3 reads CATIGQGKDGYTF. The CDR3 DNA is TGTGCCACCATAGGGCAGGGCAAGGATGGCTACACCTTC.

The table lists this clone with a count of one. This chain joins TRBV10-3 and TRBJ2-2; no clear D. CDR3 length equals 16 residues. V gave up 3 bases and J gave up 2 bases, with 13 bases separating them. Germline-derived CDR1 and CDR2 are ENHRY and SYGVKD. The CDR3 DNA follows: TGTGCCATCAGTGATTGGCAGGCCGCAAACACCGGGGAGCTGTTTTTT. It specifies CAISDWQAANTGELFF.

Concerning this clone: Additional DNA sequences in this sample encode the identical CDR3. The chain joins TRBV19 to TRBJ1-2; the D gene is possibly TRBD1 (5 bases). Germline assignment: CDR1 LNHDA and CDR2 SQIVND (reference sequence). This CDR3 spans 14 amino acids. The ends were cut back, 3 bases at V and 2 bases at J, with 10 bases in the middle. CDR3 loop: CASSIQGANYGYTF. The CDR3 DNA follows: TGTGCCAGTAGTATTCAAGGGGCCAACTATGGCTACACCTTC. The full variable domain, its missing parts supplied by reference TRBV19 and TRBJ1-2, is DGGITQSPKYLFRKEGQNVTLSCEQNLNHDAMYWYRQDPGQGLRLIYYSQIVNDFQKGDIAEGYSVSREKKESFPLTVTSAQKNPTAFYLCASSIQGANYGYTFGSGTRLTVV.

CDR3 DNA: TGTGCCAGCAGCATACGACATAGCGGAACTAATGAAAAACTGTTTTTT. Translated: CASSIRHSGTNEKLFF. The V gene is TRBV5-6, the J gene TRBJ1-4, with no clear D. Germline V gives CDR1 SGHDT, CDR2 YYEEEE. With 4 bases removed from V and 1 base from J, the gap between germline ends came to 14 bases. This CDR3 has 16 residues.

V is TRBV6-2 or TRBV6-3 and J is TRBJ1-2; 8 bases map to TRBD1. Trimming cost V 5 bases and J 2 bases; bases outside gene matches: 4. CDR1 and CDR2 (germline): MNHEY, SVGEGT. This CDR3 has 14 residues. The CDR3 DNA follows: TGTGCCAGCAGTCAGGGGGCAGCAAACTATGGCTACACCTTC. Translated: CASSQGAANYGYTF.

The chain uses TRBV7-3 and TRBJ1-2, with a weak D call TRBD1 (6 bases). The V gene lost 3 bases and the J gene lost 8 bases, with 13 bases spanning the gap. Germline CDR1 and CDR2: SGHTA and FQGTGA. This CDR3 comprises 13 residues. The CDR3 loop is CASSFMPGDGYTF. DNA of the CDR3: TGTGCCAGCAGCTTTATGCCAGGGGACGGCTACACCTTC.

This rearrangement joins TRBV19 to TRBJ2-7; the match to TRBD1 covers 10 bases. V lost 4 bases, J lost 7 bases, and 7 bases stayed unmatched. The CDR3 consists of 14 residues. Germline CDR1 reads LNHDA; CDR2 reads SQIVND (reference sequence). The CDR3 sequence: CASSRGQGLDEQYF. The CDR3 nucleotides read TGTGCCAGTAGTAGGGGACAGGGGTTAGATGAGCAGTACTTC. The complete variable domain, with remaining parts taken from reference TRBV19 and TRBJ2-7, reads DGGITQSPKYLFRKEGQNVTLSCEQNLNHDAMYWYRQDPGQGLRLIYYSQIVNDFQKGDIAEGYSVSREKKESFPLTVTSAQKNPTAFYLCASSRGQGLDEQYFGPGTRLTVT.

The chain is built from TRBV19 and TRBJ2-7; 7 bases fit TRBD1. With V trimmed by 5 bases and J by 5 bases, 12 bases remained unmatched. CDR1 is LNHDA and CDR2 is SQIVND in the germline V gene (reference sequence). The CDR3 spans 15 residues. DNA of the CDR3: TGTGCCAGTAGTGGGCCCCGAGCTACAGGGGACGAGCAGTACTTC. As protein: CASSGPRATGDEQYF.

The chain couples TRBV18 to TRBJ1-1; 10 bases are a match to TRBD1. V lost 5 bases and J lost 5; bases outside the gene matches: 11. CDR3 length: 16 residues. In germline, CDR1 is KGHSH, CDR2 LQKENI. CDR3 protein: CASSFRQGALGTEAFF. As DNA, the CDR3 is TGTGCCAGCTCATTTCGACAGGGGGCCCTGGGGACTGAAGCTTTCTTT. The whole variable domain, remainder taken from reference TRBV18 and TRBJ1-1, is NAGVMQNPRHLVRRRGQEARLRCSPMKGHSHVYWYRQLPEEGLKFMVYLQKENIIDESGMPKERFSAEFPKEGPSILRIQQVVRGDSAAYFCASSFRQGALGTEAFFGQGTRLTVV.

The chain uses TRBV11-2 and TRBJ1-2; D ambiguous. The germline V and J ends were trimmed by 5 bases and 1 base, with 8 bases remaining between them. The CDR3 length is 13 residues. Germline V lookup: CDR1 SGHAT, CDR2 FQNNGV. The CDR3 protein is CASSVGSNYGYTF. The CDR3 DNA is TGTGCCAGCAGCGTCGGGAGTAACTATGGCTACACCTTC.

The rearrangement uses TRBV7-6 and TRBJ2-2, with 12 positions matching TRBD1. Germline-derived CDR1 and CDR2 are SGHVS and FNYEAQ. CDR3 size: 15 residues. V lost 6 bases to trimming and J lost 6 bases; unmatched junction nucleotides: 5. As DNA, the CDR3 is TGTGCCAGCAGATGGGGGGACAGGGGGCCCGGGGAGCTGTTTTTT. It translates to CASRWGDRGPGELFF.

The table lists this clone with a count of one. The chain is built from TRBV6-6 and TRBJ1-6; D uncertain. V lost 4 bases to trimming and J lost 4 bases, with 11 bases between them. Germline CDR1 MNHNY, CDR2 SVGAGI (reference sequence). This CDR3 contains 15 residues. The CDR3 bases are TGTGCCAGCAGTTTCGAGGGCCGTTATAATTCACCCCTCCACTTT. As protein: CASSFEGRYNSPLHF.

The J gene is TRBJ2-2, the V gene TRBV11-3; possible D gene TRBD2, 6 bases. Germline CDR1 and CDR2: SGHNT and YENEEA. The CDR3 is made up of 15 amino acids. V lost 5 bases to trimming and J lost 7 bases, with 17 bases between them. The CDR3 coding sequence is TGTGCCAGCAGCACTGGGGGGACCGAACTCGGGGAGCTGTTTTTT. This gives the protein CASSTGGTELGELFF.

The V and J genes are TRBV5-1 and TRBJ2-5, with 7 bases identical to TRBD1. Germline values: CDR1 SGHRS, CDR2 YFSETQ. The trim removed 4 bases at V and 5 bases at J, leaving 8 bases unmatched. This CDR3 region has 14 residues. The CDR3 DNA follows: TGCGCCAGCAGCCCGGGACAGTTAAGGGAGACCCAGTACTTC. This codes for CASSPGQLRETQYF.

J is TRBJ1-2 and V is TRBV28; 7 nucleotides agree with TRBD1. Per the germline V gene, CDR1 is MDHEN and CDR2 is SYDVKM. After removal of 4 bases from V and 3 bases from J, the junction contained 11 bases not matched to a gene. This CDR3 has 16 amino acids. In nucleotides, the CDR3 is TGTGCCAGCAGTTCCTCTGGTACAGGGGTTGACTATGGCTACACCTTC. Translated: CASSSSGTGVDYGYTF.

The rearrangement uses TRBV4-1 and TRBJ1-6; perhaps TRBD1 as D (5 bases). V was trimmed by 1 base and J by 10 bases, leaving 11 bases between them. The CDR3 totals 14 residues. Germline CDR1 MGHRA, CDR2 YSYEKL. The CDR3 spells CASSQGGTLSPLHF. The CDR3 region has the DNA TGCGCCAGCAGCCAAGGAGGGACTTTATCACCCCTCCACTTT.

The rearrangement joins TRBV18 to TRBJ1-4; no reliable D call. The germline V gene has CDR1 KGHSH and CDR2 LQKENI. Deletions cut 6 bases from V and 4 bases from J, with 18 bases between. This CDR3 comprises 16 residues. The CDR3 loop reads CASSQAYVEVNEKLFF. The DNA for the CDR3 is TGTGCCAGCTCTCAAGCCTATGTGGAGGTTAATGAAAAACTGTTTTTT.

V gene TRBV11-3 combines with J gene TRBJ2-2, with 9 bases fitting TRBD1. The CDR3 has 15 residues. The V gene's germline CDR1 is SGHNT and CDR2 YENEEA. The ends lost 5 bases at V and 3 bases at J; junction bases unmatched: 4. DNA of the CDR3: TGTGCCAGCAGCCTAGGACAGGGGTACACCGGGGAGCTGTTTTTT. It codes for CASSLGQGYTGELFF.